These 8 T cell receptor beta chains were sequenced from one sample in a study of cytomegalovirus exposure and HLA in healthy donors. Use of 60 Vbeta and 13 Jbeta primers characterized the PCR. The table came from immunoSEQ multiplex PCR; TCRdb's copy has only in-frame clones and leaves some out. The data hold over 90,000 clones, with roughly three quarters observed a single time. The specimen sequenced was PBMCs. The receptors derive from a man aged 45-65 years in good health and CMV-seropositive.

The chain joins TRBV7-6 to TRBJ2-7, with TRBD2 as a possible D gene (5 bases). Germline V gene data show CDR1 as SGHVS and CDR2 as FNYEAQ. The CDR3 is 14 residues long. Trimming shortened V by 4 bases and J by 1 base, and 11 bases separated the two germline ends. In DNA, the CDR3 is TGTGCCAGCAGCTGGAGAACGGGGTCCTACGAGCAGTACTTC. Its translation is CASSWRTGSYEQYF.

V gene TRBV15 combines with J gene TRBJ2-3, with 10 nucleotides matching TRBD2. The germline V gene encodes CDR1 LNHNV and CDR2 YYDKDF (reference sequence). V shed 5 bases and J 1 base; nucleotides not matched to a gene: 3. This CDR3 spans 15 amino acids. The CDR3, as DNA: TGTGCCACCAGCGCTAGCGGGAGAGGCACAGATACGCAGTATTTT. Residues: CATSASGRGTDTQYF.

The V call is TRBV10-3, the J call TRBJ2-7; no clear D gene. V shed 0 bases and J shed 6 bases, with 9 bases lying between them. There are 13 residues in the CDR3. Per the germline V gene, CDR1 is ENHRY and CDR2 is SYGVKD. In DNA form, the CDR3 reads TGTGCCATCAGTGAGTCGAACGGTCCCGAGCAGTACTTC. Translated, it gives CAISESNGPEQYF.

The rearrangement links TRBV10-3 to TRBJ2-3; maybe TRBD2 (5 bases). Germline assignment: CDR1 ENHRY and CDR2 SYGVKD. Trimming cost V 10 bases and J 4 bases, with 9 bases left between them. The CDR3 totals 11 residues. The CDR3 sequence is CATRGADTQYF. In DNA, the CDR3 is TGTGCCACCCGGGGAGCAGATACGCAGTATTTT.

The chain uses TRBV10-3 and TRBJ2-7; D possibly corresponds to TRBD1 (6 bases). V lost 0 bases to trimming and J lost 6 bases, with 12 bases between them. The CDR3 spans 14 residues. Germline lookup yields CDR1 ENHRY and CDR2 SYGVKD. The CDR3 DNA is TGTGCCATCAGTGAGTCGAGTCAGGGGCGCGAGCAGTACTTC. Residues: CAISESSQGREQYF.

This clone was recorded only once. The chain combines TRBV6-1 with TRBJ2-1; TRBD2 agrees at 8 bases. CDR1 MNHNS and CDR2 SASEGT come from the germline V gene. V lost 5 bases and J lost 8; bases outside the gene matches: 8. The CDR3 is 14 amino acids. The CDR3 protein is CASSPRGLGDEQFF. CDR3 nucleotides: TGTGCCAGCAGTCCCCGGGGACTAGGGGATGAGCAGTTCTTC.

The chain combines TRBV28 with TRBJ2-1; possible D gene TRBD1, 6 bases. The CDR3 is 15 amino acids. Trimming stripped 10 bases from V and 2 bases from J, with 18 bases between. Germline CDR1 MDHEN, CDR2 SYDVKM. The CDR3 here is CATTGNRAAYNEQFF. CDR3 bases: TGTGCCACGACCGGAAACAGGGCGGCCTACAATGAGCAGTTCTTC. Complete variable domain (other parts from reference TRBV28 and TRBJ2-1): DVKVTQSSRYLVKRTGEKVFLECVQDMDHENMFWYRQDPGLGLRLIYFSYDVKMKEKGDIPEGYSVSREKKERFSLILESASTNQTSMYLCATTGNRAAYNEQFFGPGTRLTVL.

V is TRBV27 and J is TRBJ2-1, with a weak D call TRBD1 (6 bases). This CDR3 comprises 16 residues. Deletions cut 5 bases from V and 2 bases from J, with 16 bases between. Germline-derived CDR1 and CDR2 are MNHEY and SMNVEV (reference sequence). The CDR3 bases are TGTGCCAGCAGTCCGATTCTAGGGGGACCCTACAATGAGCAGTTCTTC. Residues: CASSPILGGPYNEQFF.